The 25 T cell receptor beta chains reported below all come from one sample, sequenced in a study of Graves' ophthalmopathy and Graves' hyperthyroidism. Beta-chain TCR CDR3 regions were amplified from RNA transcripts. RT-PCR was first run with HTBI primers, then multiplex PCR in a second round. TCRdb reanalysed the multiplex PCR reads using MiXCR and keeps one entry per CDR3 protein. This sample has 680,000 or so distinct CDR3 sequences, with over 20% found just once. Sequencing input: peripheral blood. The source of these receptors is a woman aged 18-30 years with stable Graves' hyperthyroidism. Some clones in this sample may be carry-over from other donors' samples.

This clonotype was seen repeatedly, ten times or more. This rearrangement joins TRBV5-1 to TRBJ2-7; D uncertain. With 2 bases removed from V and 3 bases from J, the gap between germline ends came to 12 bases. This CDR3 spans 14 amino acids. From germline, CDR1 is SGHRS and CDR2 YFSETQ. The CDR3, as DNA: TGCGCCAGCAGCTTCGGGCTCAAACTCTACGAGCAGTACTTC. Amino acid sequence: CASSFGLKLYEQYF.

This clonotype turned up a few times. The chain recombines TRBV7-8 with TRBJ2-5, with a weak D call TRBD2 (6 bases). The CDR3 is 18 amino acids. The germline V and J ends were trimmed by 8 bases and 3 bases, with 28 bases remaining between them. Germline CDR1 SGHVS, CDR2 FQNEAQ. For the CDR3, the DNA is TGTGCCAGCGTGTTTTCTGGGGGGAGTCCCCAAATCAAAGAGACCCAGTACTTC. Protein sequence: CASVFSGGSPQIKETQYF.

Ten or more counts support this clonotype. This chain connects TRBV19 to TRBJ1-1, with a possible D match to TRBD1 (6 bases). Germline CDR1 is LNHDA and CDR2 is SQIVND (reference sequence). The CDR3 has 16 amino acids. Trimming removed 7 bases from V and 1 base from J, with 19 bases in between. CDR3 in DNA: TGTGCCAGTATATTATTAGGGACAACGTCGAACACTGAAGCTTTCTTT. Encoded protein: CASILLGTTSNTEAFF.

J is TRBJ2-5 and V is TRBV6-1; no reliable D call. From germline, CDR1 is MNHNS and CDR2 SASEGT. The CDR3 length is 14 residues. V lost 6 bases, J lost 5 bases, and 16 bases lay in between. The CDR3 bases are TGTGCCAGCAGGGAACGTCCCCCCTGGGAGACCCAGTACTTC. Translating it yields CASRERPPWETQYF.

The rearrangement links TRBV30 to TRBJ1-2; D gene ambiguous. This CDR3 has 12 residues. Germline V gives CDR1 GTSNPN, CDR2 SVGIG (reference sequence). V lost 4 bases and J lost 6, with 12 bases in between. The CDR3 DNA follows: TGTGCCTGGACCTTACCTGGACATGGCTACACCTTC. Encoded protein: CAWTLPGHGYTF.

This chain uses TRBV6-1 with TRBJ1-1; the D gene is possibly TRBD1 (5 bases). V lost 5 bases, J lost 1 base, and 17 bases lay in between. The CDR3 length is 16 residues. Germline CDR1 MNHNS, CDR2 SASEGT. In DNA, the CDR3 is TGTGCCAGCAGTCCCCCCCCAGGGCGTACGAACACTGAAGCTTTCTTT. Protein product: CASSPPPGRTNTEAFF.

This clonotype was recorded many times. The V gene is TRBV6-1, the J gene TRBJ1-1, with unresolved D. Per germline, CDR1 MNHNS and CDR2 SASEGT. The germline V and J ends were trimmed by 9 bases and 4 bases, with 21 bases remaining between them. This CDR3 has 15 residues. The CDR3 here is CASNHHRDGGTEAFF. The DNA of the CDR3 is TGTGCCAGTAATCACCACAGAGACGGTGGCACTGAAGCTTTCTTT.

This clonotype has at least ten counts. V and J are TRBV7-9 and TRBJ2-7, with D possibly TRBD2 on 7 matching bases. This CDR3 is 15 amino acids long. V shed 7 bases and J shed 0 bases, with 16 bases lying between them. From germline, CDR1 is SEHNR and CDR2 FQNEAQ (reference sequence). CDR3 loop: CASTEYGGHSYEQYF. The CDR3 DNA reads TGTGCCAGCACCGAGTACGGGGGGCACTCCTACGAGCAGTACTTC.

The sample holds many counts of this clonotype. The chain carries TRBV9 and TRBJ1-6; D uncertain. The CDR3 has 14 amino acids. V was cut by 0 bases and J by 9 bases, with 10 bases left in between. Germline-derived CDR1 and CDR2 are SGDLS and YYNGEE. DNA of the CDR3: TGTGCCAGCAGCGTAGCCAGCGCCAGTTCACCCCTCCACTTT. Protein product: CASSVASASSPLHF.

The rearrangement links TRBV6-1 to TRBJ2-7, with 7 bases identical to TRBD1. V was pared by 5 bases and J by 3 bases, with 10 bases of the junction left unmatched. Germline V gene lookup returns CDR1 MNHNS and CDR2 SASEGT. This CDR3 contains 15 residues. CDR3 sequence: CASSPRTGRYYEQYF. The CDR3 DNA follows: TGTGCCAGCAGTCCGAGGACAGGCCGTTACTACGAGCAGTACTTC.

This clonotype was observed many times. The chain combines TRBV6-1 with TRBJ2-7, with TRBD2 matching over 7 bases. In germline, CDR1 is MNHNS, CDR2 SASEGT. Unmatched junction bases numbered 15, after V lost 6 bases and J lost 4 bases. The CDR3 length is 16 residues. The CDR3 DNA reads as TGTGCCAGCAGCGACCCACCGGCAGCGGGGTGGTACGAGCAGTACTTC. This gives the protein CASSDPPAAGWYEQYF.

Many counts were recorded for this clonotype. This rearrangement joins TRBV29-1 to TRBJ2-7; 8 bases align to TRBD1. The length of the CDR3 is 13 residues. The germline V gene has CDR1 SQVTM and CDR2 ANQGSEA. Trimming took 6 bases from V and 2 from J; bases not matched to a gene: 6. The CDR3 region is CSVAPRGPYEQYF. The CDR3 DNA reads TGCAGCGTGGCCCCCAGGGGGCCCTACGAGCAGTACTTC.

This clonotype was seen at least ten times. This chain joins TRBV20-1 and TRBJ1-1; no definite D call. Trimming shortened V by 6 bases and J by 1 base, and 18 bases separated the two germline ends. CDR1 DFQATT and CDR2 SNEGSKA come from the germline V gene (reference sequence). The CDR3 length is 15 residues. In DNA, the CDR3 is TGCAGTGCGACCCCCTCCCCCCCCGGGAACACTGAAGCTTTCTTT. Encoded protein: CSATPSPPGNTEAFF.

This clonotype turned up a few times. A much larger clone differs by one base, so this may be a read error. The chain links TRBV6-2 or TRBV6-3 to TRBJ2-7; D unclear. CDR1 and CDR2 (germline): MNHEY, SVGEGT. CDR3 size: 12 residues. The V end lost 0 bases, the J end lost 6 bases, and 6 bases lay between the germline ends. CDR3 nucleotides: TGTGCCAGCAGTTACTCGAGACCCGAGCAGTACTTC. Its protein is CASSYSRPEQYF.

There are a few counts of this clonotype. The gene calls are TRBV24-1 and TRBJ2-5; no clear D gene. The CDR3 sequence is 15 residues long. Germline CDR1 is KGHDR and CDR2 is SFDVKD. Trimming removed 1 base from V and 2 bases from J, with 10 bases in between. This CDR3 is CATSDFQNGQETQYF. CDR3 nucleotides: TGTGCCACCAGTGATTTCCAGAATGGACAAGAGACCCAGTACTTC.

In its sample, this clonotype was seen a few times. The chain combines TRBV28 with TRBJ2-6, with 8 bases that match TRBD2. Trimming cost V 3 bases and J 0 bases; bases outside gene matches: 7. Germline assignment: CDR1 MDHEN and CDR2 SYDVKM. The CDR3 loop spans 18 amino acids. CDR3 amino acids: CASSFPGGGPSGANVLTF. As DNA, the CDR3 is TGTGCCAGCAGTTTCCCCGGGGGGGGGCCCTCTGGGGCCAACGTCCTGACTTTC.

This clonotype was counted many times. This rearrangement joins TRBV12-3 or TRBV12-4 to TRBJ1-5; D unclear. Trimming took off 6 bases at V and 0 bases at J, with 6 bases between the two ends. The CDR3 contains 13 residues. CDR3 in amino acids: CASSFSSNQPQHF. CDR3 in DNA: TGTGCCAGCAGCTTTAGTAGCAATCAGCCCCAGCATTTT.

This clonotype has a count of ten or more. The chain uses TRBV6-5 and TRBJ1-6, with a weak D call TRBD1 (5 bases). Between the trimmed V and J ends, which lost 4 bases and 10 bases, there was a span of 17 bases. CDR3 length equals 15 residues. Germline V lookup: CDR1 MNHEY, CDR2 SVGAGI. CDR3 nucleotides: TGTGCCAGCAGTTCGTTATGGGGGGAGGGATCACCCCTCCACTTT. Amino acid sequence: CASSSLWGEGSPLHF.

The chain joins TRBV12-5 to TRBJ2-4, with TRBD1 identical over 10 bases. Germline V CDR1 and CDR2: LGHNT, FRNRAP. V was clipped by 5 bases and J by 7 bases; unmatched bases: 8. CDR3 length: 15 amino acids. CDR3 nucleotides: TGTGCTAGTGGTCCCGCCTCGGGACAGGGGAACATTCAGTACTTC. It codes for CASGPASGQGNIQYF.

The CDR3 reads CASSPGTFNTEAFF. CDR3 coding DNA: TGTGCCAGCAGCCCCGGGACCTTCAACACTGAAGCTTTCTTT. This chain links TRBV5-5 with TRBJ1-1, with D possibly matching TRBD1 (5 bases). Germline V lookup: CDR1 SGHKS, CDR2 YYEKEE (reference sequence). V lost 4 bases, J lost 2 bases, and 12 bases lay in between. The CDR3 sequence is 14 residues long.

This clonotype was seen repeatedly, ten times or more. This sequence joins TRBV6-1 and TRBJ1-1; D is perhaps TRBD1 (6 bases). Germline V gene lookup returns CDR1 MNHNS and CDR2 SASEGT. Trimming took off 6 bases at V and 1 base at J, with 15 bases between the two ends. CDR3 length equals 15 residues. The CDR3 here is CASSRYRAPNTEAFF. The CDR3 bases are TGTGCCAGCAGCAGGTACAGGGCCCCGAACACTGAAGCTTTCTTT.

This clonotype was found many times. The rearrangement uses TRBV2 and TRBJ2-7; D may be TRBD1 (5 bases). The CDR3 has 13 residues. Germline CDR1 reads SNHLY; CDR2 reads FYNNEI. V was clipped by 4 bases and J by 3 bases, with 10 bases between them. The CDR3 DNA reads as TGTGCCAGCAGTGTCCACAGGAGCTACGAGCAGTACTTC. It yields the protein CASSVHRSYEQYF. The entire variable domain, with the rest obtained from reference TRBV2 and TRBJ2-7, is as follows: EPEVTQTPSHQVTQMGQEVILRCVPISNHLYFYWYRQILGQKVEFLVSFYNNEISEKSEIFDDQFSVERPDGSNFTLKIRSTKLEDSAMYFCASSVHRSYEQYFGPGTRLTVT.

This clonotype was recorded a few times. V and J are TRBV2 and TRBJ2-7; D not certain. Trimming pared 3 bases from V and 0 bases from J, leaving 12 bases between. Germline V gives CDR1 SNHLY, CDR2 FYNNEI. This CDR3 region has 15 residues. The CDR3 here is CASSEPGFSSYEQYF. CDR3 nucleotides: TGTGCCAGCAGTGAGCCAGGCTTTAGCTCCTACGAGCAGTACTTC.

V usage is TRBV12-3 or TRBV12-4 and J usage is TRBJ2-5; weak D call: TRBD1 (6 bases). With 1 base removed from V and 8 bases from J, the gap between germline ends came to 11 bases. This CDR3 is 13 amino acids long. DNA of the CDR3: TGTGCCAGCAGTTTAGGACAGGAGGCTACCCAGTACTTC. Amino acid sequence: CASSLGQEATQYF.

This clonotype was detected a few times. The gene calls are TRBV6-1 and TRBJ2-2, with TRBD2 matching 7 bases. This CDR3 is built from 15 residues. The J segment lost 2 bases and the V segment lost 4 bases, leaving 4 bases of the junction unmatched. Germline assignment: CDR1 MNHNS and CDR2 SASEGT. The CDR3 is CASSALAANTGELFF. The DNA for the CDR3 is TGTGCCAGCAGTGCCCTAGCGGCCAACACCGGGGAGCTGTTTTTT.